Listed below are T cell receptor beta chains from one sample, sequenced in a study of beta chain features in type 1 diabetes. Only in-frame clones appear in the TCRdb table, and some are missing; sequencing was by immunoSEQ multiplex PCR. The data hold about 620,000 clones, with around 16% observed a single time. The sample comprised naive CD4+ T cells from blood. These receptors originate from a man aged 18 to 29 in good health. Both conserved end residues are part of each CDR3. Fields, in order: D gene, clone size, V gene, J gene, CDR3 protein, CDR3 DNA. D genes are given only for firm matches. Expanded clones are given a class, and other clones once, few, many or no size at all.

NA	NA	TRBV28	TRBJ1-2	CASSPRIGHPRPYYGYTF	TGTGCCAGCAGTCCCCGAATCGGACATCCACGCCCCTACTATGGCTACACCTTC
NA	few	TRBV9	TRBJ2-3	CASSVVGFSTDTQYF	TGTGCCAGCAGCGTAGTGGGCTTTAGCACAGATACGCAGTATTTT
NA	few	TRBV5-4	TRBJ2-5	CASSFGEETQYF	TGTGCCAGCAGCTTTGGTGAAGAGACCCAGTACTTC
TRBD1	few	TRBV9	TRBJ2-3	CASSVAQGASSDTQYF	TGTGCCAGCAGCGTAGCCCAGGGGGCAAGTTCAGATACGCAGTATTTT
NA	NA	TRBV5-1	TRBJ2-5	CASSQSPKTDTSETQYF	TGCGCCAGCAGCCAATCCCCAAAGACAGATACATCAGAGACCCAGTACTTC
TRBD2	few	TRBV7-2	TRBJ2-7	CASSFSGRNDEQYF	TGTGCCAGCAGCTTTAGCGGGAGAAACGACGAGCAGTACTTC
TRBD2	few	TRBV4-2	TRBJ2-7	CASSQGGGRYEQYF	TGTGCCAGCAGCCAAGGGGGAGGGCGCTACGAGCAGTACTTC
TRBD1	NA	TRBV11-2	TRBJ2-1	CASSFGQGGQFF	TGTGCCAGCAGCTTCGGACAGGGAGGGCAGTTCTTC
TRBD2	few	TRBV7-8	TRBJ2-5	CASSPGGFETQYF	TGTGCCAGCAGCCCGGGGGGGTTTGAGACCCAGTACTTC
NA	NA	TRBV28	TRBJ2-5	CASSPVRAPQETQYF	TGTGCCAGCAGCCCCGTGAGAGCGCCGCAAGAGACCCAGTACTTC
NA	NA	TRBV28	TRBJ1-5	CASRRIRGPNQPQHF	TGTGCCAGCAGGCGGATCAGGGGCCCCAATCAGCCCCAGCATTTT
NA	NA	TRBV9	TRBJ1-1	CASSDYSPGMTEAFF	TGTGCCAGCAGCGATTACAGTCCCGGTATGACTGAAGCTTTCTTT
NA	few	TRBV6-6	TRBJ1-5	CASSRQDSNQPQHF	TGTGCCAGCAGTAGGCAAGATAGCAATCAGCCCCAGCATTTT
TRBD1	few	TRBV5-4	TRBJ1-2	CASSGQGGSGYGYTF	TGTGCCAGCAGTGGCCAGGGGGGTTCGGGCTATGGCTACACCTTC
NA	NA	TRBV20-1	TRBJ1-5	CSAPLGPQHF	TGCAGTGCTCCCCTTGGGCCCCAGCATTTT
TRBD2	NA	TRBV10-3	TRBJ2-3	CAISEGLAASTDTQYF	TGTGCCATCAGTGAGGGGCTAGCGGCTAGCACAGATACGCAGTATTTT
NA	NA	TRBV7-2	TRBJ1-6	CASSPTLGINSPLHF	TGTGCCAGCAGCCCGACGCTGGGTATCAATTCACCCCTCCACTTT
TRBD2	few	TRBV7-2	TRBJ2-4	CASSLLVSGRLAKNIQYF	TGTGCCAGCAGCTTACTCGTTAGCGGGAGGTTGGCCAAAAACATTCAGTACTTC
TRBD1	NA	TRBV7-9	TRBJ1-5	CASSLTGGDNQPQHF	TGTGCCAGCAGCTTAACAGGGGGCGACAATCAGCCCCAGCATTTT
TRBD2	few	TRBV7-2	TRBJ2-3	CASSLVGSGNIDTQYF	TGTGCCAGCAGCTTAGTCGGTAGCGGGAATATAGATACGCAGTATTTT
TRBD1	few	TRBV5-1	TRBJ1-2	CASSKGQGTYGYTF	TGCGCCAGCAGCAAGGGACAGGGGACTTATGGCTACACCTTC
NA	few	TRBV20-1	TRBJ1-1	CSADPGPEAFF	TGCAGTGCGGATCCGGGTCCTGAAGCTTTCTTT
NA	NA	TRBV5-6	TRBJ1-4	CASSSGRANEKLFF	TGTGCCAGCAGCTCGGGAAGGGCTAACGAAAAACTGTTTTTT
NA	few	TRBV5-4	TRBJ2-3	CASSLGVADTQYF	TGTGCCAGCAGCTTGGGGGTGGCAGATACGCAGTATTTT
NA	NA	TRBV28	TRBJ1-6	CASSVGLSSYNSPLHF	TGTGCCAGCAGTGTGGGGTTGAGCTCCTATAATTCACCCCTCCACTTT
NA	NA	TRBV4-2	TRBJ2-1	CASSQDYARGYNEQFF	TGTGCCAGCAGCCAAGACTATGCCAGGGGCTACAATGAGCAGTTCTTC
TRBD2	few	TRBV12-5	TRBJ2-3	CASGGGGPTDTQYF	TGTGCTAGTGGTGGCGGGGGGCCCACAGATACGCAGTATTTT
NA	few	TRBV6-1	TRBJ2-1	CASRAGRSSYNEQFF	TGTGCCAGCAGAGCGGGCAGGAGCTCCTACAATGAGCAGTTCTTC
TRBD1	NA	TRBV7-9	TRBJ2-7	CASSLKTGDSYEQYF	TGTGCCAGCAGCTTGAAGACAGGGGACTCCTACGAGCAGTACTTC
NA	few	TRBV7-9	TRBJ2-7	CASQRGGSAYEQYF	TGTGCCAGCCAAAGAGGCGGGTCAGCCTACGAGCAGTACTTC
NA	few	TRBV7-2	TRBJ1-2	CASSLIQANYGYTF	TGTGCCAGCAGCTTGATACAGGCCAACTATGGCTACACCTTC
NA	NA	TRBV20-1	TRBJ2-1	CSARRPNEQFF	TGCAGTGCTAGAAGGCCGAATGAGCAGTTCTTC
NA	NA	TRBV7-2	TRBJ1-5	CASSLEANQPQHF	TGTGCCAGCAGCTTAGAGGCGAATCAGCCCCAGCATTTT
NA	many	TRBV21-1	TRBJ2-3	CASSPGLAKSTDTQYF	TGTGCCAGCAGCCCCGGACTAGCGAAGAGCACAGATACGCAGTATTTT
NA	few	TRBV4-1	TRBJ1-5	CASSRAGSQPQHF	TGCGCCAGCAGCCGGGCAGGGTCTCAGCCCCAGCATTTT
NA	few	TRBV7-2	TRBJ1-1	CASSLGRNTEAFF	TGTGCCAGCAGCTTGGGAAGAAACACTGAAGCTTTCTTT
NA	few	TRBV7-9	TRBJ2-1	CASSLGGLRVF	TGTGCCAGCAGCTTGGGGGGGCTGCGGGTCTTC
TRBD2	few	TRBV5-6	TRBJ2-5	CASSLVGVAGAARETQYF	TGTGCCAGCAGCCTGGTAGGCGTAGCGGGGGCTGCTAGGGAGACCCAGTACTTC
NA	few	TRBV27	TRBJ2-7	CASSFSSSGEQYF	TGTGCCAGCAGTTTCTCATCTTCGGGGGAGCAGTACTTC
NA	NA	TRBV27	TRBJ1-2	CASKRQGSVDGYTF	TGTGCCAGCAAGCGGCAGGGGAGCGTCGATGGCTACACCTTC
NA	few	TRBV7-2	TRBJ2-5	CASSSRRRAAETQYF	TGTGCCAGCAGCTCCCGTCGTAGGGCCGCGGAGACCCAGTACTTC
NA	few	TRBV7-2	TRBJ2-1	CASSSTGSSYNEQFF	TGTGCCAGCAGCTCGACAGGTAGCTCCTACAATGAGCAGTTCTTC
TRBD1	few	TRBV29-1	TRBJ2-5	CSVRDRIWETQYF	TGCAGCGTCCGGGACAGGATATGGGAGACCCAGTACTTC
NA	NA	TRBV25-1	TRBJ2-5	CASKGIAEETQYF	TGTGCCAGCAAGGGGATAGCCGAAGAGACCCAGTACTTC
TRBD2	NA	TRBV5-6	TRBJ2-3	CASSYGLAGVTQYF	TGTGCCAGCAGCTACGGACTAGCGGGAGTTACGCAGTATTTT
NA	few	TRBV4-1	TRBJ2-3	CASSPPTDTQYF	TGCGCCAGCAGCCCTCCCACAGATACGCAGTATTTT
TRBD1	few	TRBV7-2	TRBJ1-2	CASSLGQGPYGYTF	TGTGCCAGCAGCTTAGGACAGGGGCCGTATGGCTACACCTTC
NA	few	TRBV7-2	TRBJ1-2	CASSLEGNGYGYTF	TGTGCCAGCAGCTTAGAGGGCAATGGTTATGGCTACACCTTC
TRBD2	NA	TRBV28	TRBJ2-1	CASSPRLAENNEQFF	TGTGCCAGCAGTCCTCGACTAGCGGAGAACAATGAGCAGTTCTTC
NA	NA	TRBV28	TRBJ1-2	CASRVPGDYGYTF	TGTGCCAGCAGAGTGCCGGGAGACTATGGCTACACCTTC
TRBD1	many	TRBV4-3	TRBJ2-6	CASSLTGLGANVLTF	TGCGCCAGCAGCTTGACAGGGCTCGGGGCCAACGTCCTGACTTTC
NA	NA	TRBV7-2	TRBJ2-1	CASSSKRSYNEQFF	TGTGCCAGCAGCTCCAAACGGTCCTACAATGAGCAGTTCTTC
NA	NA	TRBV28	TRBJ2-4	CASSMGRENIQYF	TGTGCCAGCAGTATGGGACGGGAAAACATTCAGTACTTC